This T cell receptor beta chain was captured in a study of control samples from healthy donors and cancer patients. Profiling relied on immunoSEQ multiplex PCR, and the TCRdb table lists in-frame clones only, not all of them. The data hold some 100,000 clones, with 92% observed a single time. The CDR3 is 12 residues long. The V and J ends lost 6 bases and 5 bases respectively, with 9 bases between them. The germline V gene encodes CDR1 MDHEN and CDR2 SYDVKM. This clonotype was sampled from a human donor in good health. The donor label of this sample is uncertain. The chain recombines TRBV28 with TRBJ2-3; D possibly uses TRBD1 or TRBD2 (5 bases each). The source material was blood. The CDR3 bases are TGTGCCAGCAGCCGAGGGGTAGATACGCAGTATTTT. This encodes CASSRGVDTQYF.